A single sample is the source of the 22 T cell receptor beta chains below, sequenced in a study of a mutant IDH1 vaccine in newly diagnosed glioma. No cognate antigen is known for these TCRs. Libraries were prepared by immunoSEQ multiplex PCR; TCRdb keeps only in-frame clonotypes and omits some of them. The sample shows over 45,000 clones, roughly 80% of them seen only once. Documented time point: week 23, last vaccination. It was 300 ug of mutant IDH1 20-mer peptide that made up each vaccine dose, given with topical imiquimod. The starting material was PBMCs, obtained from a glioma patient whose treatment included an IDH1 peptide vaccine. Every receptor here comes from a middle-aged man with glioma.

The chain joins TRBV2 to TRBJ1-5; D not certain. Germline CDR1 and CDR2: SNHLY and FYNNEI. V lost 3 bases and J 1 base, leaving 1 base between the germline ends. This CDR3 contains 12 residues. CDR3 nucleotides: TGTGCCAGCAGTGACAGCAATCAGCCCCAGCATTTT. It encodes CASSDSNQPQHF.

The genes are TRBV10-3 and TRBJ1-2, with 7 bases matching TRBD1. There are 14 residues in the CDR3. The germline gives CDR1 ENHRY, CDR2 SYGVKD. Trimming took 11 bases from V and 6 from J; bases not matched to a gene: 15. The CDR3 here is CAVRPGQWTNGYTF. The CDR3 coding sequence is TGTGCCGTTCGGCCGGGACAGTGGACAAATGGCTACACCTTC.

The CDR3: CATKRTGTGEYEQYF. CDR3 DNA sequence: TGTGCCACCAAGCGTACCGGGACAGGGGAATACGAGCAGTACTTC. V and J are TRBV19 and TRBJ2-7; 10 nucleotides match TRBD1. Germline V gives CDR1 LNHDA, CDR2 SQIVND (reference sequence). Trimming removed 10 bases from V and 4 bases from J; junction bases left unmatched: 13. There are 15 residues in the CDR3. Full variable domain (outside the CDR3, taken from reference TRBV19 and TRBJ2-7): DGGITQSPKYLFRKEGQNVTLSCEQNLNHDAMYWYRQDPGQGLRLIYYSQIVNDFQKGDIAEGYSVSREKKESFPLTVTSAQKNPTAFYLCATKRTGTGEYEQYFGPGTRLTVT.

This clone has only a few counts. The V gene is TRBV19, the J gene TRBJ1-2; maybe TRBD1 (5 bases). This CDR3 contains 12 residues. In germline, CDR1 is LNHDA, CDR2 SQIVND (reference sequence). V shed 5 bases and J shed 3 bases, with 7 bases lying between them. CDR3 nucleotide sequence: TGTGCCAGTAGTCGGGGGGACTATGGCTACACCTTC. As protein: CASSRGDYGYTF.

The chain combines TRBV2 with TRBJ2-7; TRBD2 matches 9 bases. This CDR3 is built from 12 residues. Germline CDR1 SNHLY, CDR2 FYNNEI. V lost 10 bases to trimming and J lost 6 bases; unmatched junction nucleotides: 7. CDR3 loop: CAKGAGGPEQYF. The CDR3 DNA is TGTGCCAAAGGGGCGGGGGGGCCCGAGCAGTACTTC. Full variable domain (rest looked up from reference TRBV2 and TRBJ2-7): EPEVTQTPSHQVTQMGQEVILRCVPISNHLYFYWYRQILGQKVEFLVSFYNNEISEKSEIFDDQFSVERPDGSNFTLKIRSTKLEDSAMYFCAKGAGGPEQYFGPGTRLTVT.

This clone was seen only a few times. This chain links TRBV4-1 with TRBJ1-4; D unresolved. V lost 0 bases, J lost 5 bases, and 16 bases lay in between. This CDR3 spans 17 amino acids. Germline lookup yields CDR1 MGHRA and CDR2 YSYEKL. CDR3 protein: CASSQEPAAVRNEKLFF. The CDR3 DNA reads TGCGCCAGCAGCCAAGAGCCCGCGGCAGTAAGGAATGAAAAACTGTTTTTT.

The V and J genes are TRBV5-1 and TRBJ2-1; 12 bases agree with TRBD2. V lost 5 bases and J lost 4; bases outside the gene matches: 4. This CDR3 is built from 15 residues. Germline V gene lookup returns CDR1 SGHRS and CDR2 YFSETQ. The CDR3: CASSSLAGGYNEQFF. The CDR3 DNA is TGCGCCAGCAGTTCTCTAGCGGGGGGGTACAATGAGCAGTTCTTC. The full variable domain, completed using reference TRBV5-1 and TRBJ2-1, is KAGVTQTPRYLIKTRGQQVTLSCSPISGHRSVSWYQQTPGQGLQFLFEYFSETQRNKGNFPGRFSGRQFSNSRSEMNVSTLELGDSALYLCASSSLAGGYNEQFFGPGTRLTVL.

V gene TRBV6-5 combines with J gene TRBJ2-7; 9 bases match TRBD1. V shed 6 bases and J 3 bases; nucleotides not matched to a gene: 6. This CDR3 region has 14 residues. Germline loops: CDR1 MNHEY, CDR2 SVGAGI. The CDR3 region is CASRRGQGVYEQYF. The CDR3 bases are TGTGCCAGCAGGAGGGGACAGGGAGTCTACGAGCAGTACTTC.

This chain uses TRBV5-4 with TRBJ2-2; TRBD2 matches at 11 bases. The germline V gene encodes CDR1 SGHNT and CDR2 YYREEE (reference sequence). The CDR3 has 16 amino acids. The junction had 2 bases not matched to a gene; V was cut back by 0 bases and J by 4 bases. The DNA of the CDR3 is TGTGCCAGCAGCTTGGGACTAGCGGGGAGCACCGGGGAGCTGTTTTTT. As protein: CASSLGLAGSTGELFF.

The chain links TRBV6-1 to TRBJ2-5, with 9 bases identical to TRBD1. Unmatched junction bases numbered 10, after V lost 6 bases and J lost 5 bases. The germline CDR1 and CDR2 sequences are MNHNS and SASEGT. The CDR3 totals 15 residues. The CDR3 loop is CASRDLQGAWETQYF. The DNA of the CDR3 is TGTGCCAGCAGAGACCTACAGGGGGCCTGGGAGACCCAGTACTTC.

The chain joins TRBV29-1 to TRBJ2-7; D ambiguous. With 4 bases removed from V and 5 bases from J, the gap between germline ends came to 15 bases. Germline values: CDR1 SQVTM, CDR2 ANQGSEA. The CDR3 has 13 residues. The chain's CDR3 is CSVGSGNVHEQYF. DNA for the CDR3: TGCAGCGTTGGATCTGGGAACGTCCACGAGCAGTACTTC.

This chain joins TRBV2 and TRBJ2-5; 12 bases fit TRBD2. V shed 4 bases, J shed 5 bases, and the junction held 5 bases outside the gene matches. The V gene's germline CDR1 is SNHLY and CDR2 FYNNEI. The CDR3 is 15 amino acids. CDR3 amino acids: CASSGLAGAGETQYF. DNA for the CDR3: TGTGCCAGCAGTGGACTAGCGGGGGCTGGGGAGACCCAGTACTTC.

This clone was seen only once. The genes are TRBV6-5 and TRBJ2-2; 7 bases align to TRBD1. The CDR3 loop spans 16 amino acids. V dropped 1 base and J dropped 3; count of bases not matched to a gene: 5. Germline values: CDR1 MNHEY, CDR2 SVGAGI. CDR3 amino acids: CASSYLGQPYTGELFF. In DNA, the CDR3 is TGTGCCAGCAGTTACTTGGGACAGCCATACACCGGGGAGCTGTTTTTT.

The chain uses TRBV4-1 and TRBJ1-3; D is unresolved. V dropped 1 base and J dropped 2 bases, with 9 bases sitting between them. CDR1 MGHRA and CDR2 YSYEKL come from the germline V gene. The length of the CDR3 is 15 residues. The CDR3 region is CASSQGGEAGNTIYF. The CDR3 nucleotides are TGCGCCAGCAGCCAAGGCGGGGAAGCTGGAAACACCATATATTTT.

The rearrangement links TRBV7-9 to TRBJ1-2; weak D call: TRBD1 (6 bases). This CDR3 comprises 16 residues. Germline CDR1 reads SEHNR; CDR2 reads FQNEAQ (reference sequence). V was trimmed by 5 bases and J by 4 bases, leaving 20 bases between them. DNA of the CDR3: TGTGCCAGCAGCACTAACTCGCAACAAGGGGGCTATGGCTACACCTTC. This gives the protein CASSTNSQQGGYGYTF.

The V call is TRBV10-3, the J call TRBJ1-2, with 7 bases aligning to TRBD1. The V segment lost 3 bases and the J segment 6 bases; nucleotides outside the gene matches: 1. Germline CDR1 reads ENHRY; CDR2 reads SYGVKD. The CDR3 runs to 12 residues. This CDR3 reads CAISETGDGYTF. The DNA for the CDR3 is TGTGCCATCAGTGAAACAGGGGATGGCTACACCTTC.

This clone turned up a few times. This rearrangement joins TRBV20-1 to TRBJ1-1; unclear D gene. V was shortened by 3 bases and J by 4 bases, with 6 bases between the two germline ends. The CDR3 spans 11 residues. The germline CDR1 and CDR2 sequences are DFQATT and SNEGSKA (reference sequence). For the CDR3, the DNA is TGCAGTGCTAGCTGGGGCACTGAAGCTTTCTTT. Translated, it gives CSASWGTEAFF.

The rearrangement joins TRBV5-6 to TRBJ2-1; D assignment may be TRBD1 or TRBD2 (5 bases each). V shed 1 base and J shed 7 bases, with 18 bases lying between them. The CDR3 consists of 16 residues. Germline CDR1 is SGHDT and CDR2 is YYEEEE. The CDR3 is CASSLWGRGEGNEQFF. In nucleotides, the CDR3 is TGTGCCAGCAGCTTGTGGGGTAGGGGCGAGGGGAATGAGCAGTTCTTC.

The rearrangement links TRBV6-1 to TRBJ2-2, with D perhaps TRBD1 (6 bases). Germline V gene sequence: CDR1 MNHNS, CDR2 SASEGT. The V gene lost 2 bases and the J gene lost 4 bases, with 11 bases spanning the gap. The CDR3 has 15 residues. The CDR3 DNA sequence: TGTGCCAGCAGTGAAAATTGGGGGCCCACCGGGGAGCTGTTTTTT. Amino acid sequence: CASSENWGPTGELFF.

The rearrangement links TRBV14 to TRBJ1-6, with D perhaps TRBD1 (5 bases). V gave up 0 bases and J gave up 8 bases, with 11 bases separating them. Germline loops: CDR1 SGHDN, CDR2 FVKESK. There are 15 residues in the CDR3. In DNA form, the CDR3 reads TGTGCCAGCAGCCAAGATCAGGGTTATTATTCACCCCTCCACTTT. Translated, it gives CASSQDQGYYSPLHF.

The chain is built from TRBV25-1 and TRBJ1-1, with D uncertain. The CDR3 extends over 16 amino acids. Trimming removed 3 bases from V and 4 bases from J, with 18 bases in between. Germline CDR1 is MGHDK and CDR2 is SYGVNS. CDR3 nucleotide sequence: TGTGCCAGCAGTGAGGGCCCCCAGAGGGCGCCCACTGAAGCTTTCTTT. Amino acid sequence: CASSEGPQRAPTEAFF.

The chain recombines TRBV7-2 with TRBJ2-2; 7 bases map to TRBD2. CDR1 and CDR2 from the germline V gene are SGHTA and FQGNSA. The CDR3 covers 19 residues. V was pared by 2 bases and J by 3 bases, with 15 bases of the junction left unmatched. CDR3 nucleotide sequence: TGTGCCAGCAGCTTACCCCTCTGGGGGAGCGGGGCCGACACCGGGGAGCTGTTTTTT. Its protein product is CASSLPLWGSGADTGELFF.